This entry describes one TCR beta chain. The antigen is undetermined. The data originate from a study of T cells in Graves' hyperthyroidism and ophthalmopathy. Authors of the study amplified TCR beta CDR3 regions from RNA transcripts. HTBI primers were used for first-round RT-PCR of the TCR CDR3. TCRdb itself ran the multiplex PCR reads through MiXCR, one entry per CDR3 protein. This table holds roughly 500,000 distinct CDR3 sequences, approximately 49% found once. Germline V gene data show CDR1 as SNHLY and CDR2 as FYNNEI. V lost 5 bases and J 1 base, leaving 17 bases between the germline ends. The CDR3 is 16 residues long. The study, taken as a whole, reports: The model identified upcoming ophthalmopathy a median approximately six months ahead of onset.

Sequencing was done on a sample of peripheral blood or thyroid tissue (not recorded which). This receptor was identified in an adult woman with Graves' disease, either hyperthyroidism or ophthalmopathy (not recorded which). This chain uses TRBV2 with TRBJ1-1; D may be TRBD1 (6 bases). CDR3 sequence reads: CASSLTHGQTNTEAFF. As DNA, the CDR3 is TGTGCCAGCAGTTTAACCCACGGACAGACGAACACTGAAGCTTTCTTT.